The 11 T cell receptor beta chains below were found in one sample sequenced in a study of cytomegalovirus exposure and HLA in healthy donors. It was with 60 Vbeta and 13 Jbeta primers that the PCR ran. Sequencing used immunoSEQ multiplex PCR; TCRdb keeps in-frame clones, though not all of them. The profile shows more than 140,000 clones, about 64% of them singletons. Sequenced: PBMCs. Receptors were obtained from a woman under 40 in good health and CMV-seropositive.

The gene calls are TRBV2 and TRBJ1-4; 7 nucleotides line up with TRBD1. With 4 bases clipped from V and 14 bases from J, the junction kept 10 bases outside the gene matches. The CDR3 is made up of 13 amino acids. Per the germline V gene, CDR1 is SNHLY and CDR2 is FYNNEI. CDR3 region: CASSAYRGRFLFF. The CDR3 DNA is TGTGCCAGCAGTGCTTACAGGGGACGTTTCCTGTTTTTT.

This clone turned up a few times. V is TRBV4-1 and J is TRBJ1-1; a possible D gene is TRBD1 (5 bases). CDR1 MGHRA and CDR2 YSYEKL come from the germline V gene. The CDR3 length is 13 residues. Trimming removed 6 bases at V and 3 bases at J, with 11 bases between. In DNA, the CDR3 is TGCGCCAGCAGAGTTTGGGGGGACACTGAAGCTTTCTTT. Translating it yields CASRVWGDTEAFF.

This clone came up a few times. CDR3 nucleotide sequence: TGTGCCAGCAGCGTAGTAGCGGCTAGCTCCTACAATGAGCAGTTCTTC. It is translated as CASSVVAASSYNEQFF. This chain joins TRBV9 and TRBJ2-1; possible D gene TRBD2, 6 bases. CDR3 length equals 16 residues. Germline CDR1 and CDR2: SGDLS and YYNGEE. Trimming cost V 0 bases and J 0 bases, with 10 bases left between them.

About this clone itself: One end of the junction does not line up with germline, which may come from a read error. The rearrangement uses TRBV6-1 and TRBJ1-1, with D possibly being TRBD1 (5 bases). Germline V CDR1 and CDR2: MNHNS, SASEGT. CDR3 length: 10 residues. CDR3 amino acids: CASRDIRLVF. The CDR3 DNA is TGTGCCAGCAGGGACATTCGGCTCGTCTTT.

This chain uses TRBV11-2 with TRBJ1-4, with a tentative D call TRBD1 (6 bases). The V and J ends lost 0 bases and 10 bases respectively, with 9 bases between them. From germline, CDR1 is SGHAT and CDR2 FQNNGV. The CDR3 has 13 residues. This CDR3 is CASSLELGGKLFF. The CDR3 nucleotides are TGTGCCAGCAGCTTAGAGTTAGGGGGAAAACTGTTTTTT. Based on the CDR3 plus reference TRBV11-2 and TRBJ1-4, the full variable domain is EAGVAQSPRYKIIEKRQSVAFWCNPISGHATLYWYQQILGQGPKLLIQFQNNGVVDDSQLPKDRFSAERLKGVDSTLKIQPAKLEDSAVYLCASSLELGGKLFFGSGTQLSVL.

V usage is TRBV5-6 and J usage is TRBJ1-4; tentative D call: TRBD1 (6 bases). In germline, CDR1 is SGHDT, CDR2 YYEEEE. Trimming took 4 bases from V and 7 from J, leaving 14 bases between them. CDR3 length: 14 residues. CDR3 nucleotide sequence: TGTGCCAGCAGCGCCGGGACACACAGTGAAAAACTGTTTTTT. It is translated as CASSAGTHSEKLFF.

V is TRBV27 and J is TRBJ2-3; the match to TRBD2 covers 7 bases. The V and J ends lost 6 bases and 6 bases, in that order; junction bases with no gene match: 15. CDR1 and CDR2 from the germline V gene are MNHEY and SMNVEV (reference sequence). The length of the CDR3 is 16 residues. CDR3 bases: TGTGCCAGCAGGATATTTGGTCTAGCGCGGGGGGATACGCAGTATTTT. Amino acids: CASRIFGLARGDTQYF.

The chain employs TRBV5-1 and TRBJ2-5, with 8 bases lining up with TRBD1. The V and J ends lost 1 base and 4 bases, in that order; junction bases with no gene match: 3. The CDR3 is 14 amino acids. From germline, CDR1 is SGHRS and CDR2 YFSETQ. The CDR3 loop reads CASSLTGGTETQYF. Written as DNA, the CDR3 is TGCGCCAGCAGCTTGACAGGGGGTACAGAGACCCAGTACTTC.

V is TRBV4-1 and J is TRBJ2-1; 10 bases agree with TRBD1. CDR1 and CDR2 from the germline V gene are MGHRA and YSYEKL. Losses at the gene ends were 9 bases for V and 4 bases for J; bases not matched to a gene: 6. The CDR3 runs to 14 residues. The DNA for the CDR3 is TGCGCCAGTACCCGGGACAGGGGTTACAATGAGCAGTTCTTC. Amino acid sequence: CASTRDRGYNEQFF.

V gene TRBV30 combines with J gene TRBJ2-5; no clear D. V was pared by 1 base and J by 0 bases, with 24 bases between. This CDR3 has 19 residues. Germline V gives CDR1 GTSNPN, CDR2 SVGIG (reference sequence). As DNA, the CDR3 is TGTGCCTGGAGTGCGCTAAGAACTAATCGCCGGGTTTACCAAGAGACCCAGTACTTC. Translating it yields CAWSALRTNRRVYQETQYF.

The chain is built from TRBV6-4 and TRBJ2-5; D unresolved. This CDR3 is 11 amino acids long. Germline V gene lookup returns CDR1 MRHNA and CDR2 SNTAGT. Trimming removed 7 bases from V and 5 bases from J, with 8 bases in between. Written as DNA, the CDR3 is TGTGCCAGCACCGCGAAGGAGACCCAGTACTTC. Protein sequence: CASTAKETQYF.